This T cell receptor beta chain was observed in a study of CDR3 diversity in severe acne. Trimming removed 3 bases from V and 10 bases from J, with 13 bases in between. There are 14 residues in the CDR3. Germline V lookup: CDR1 SGHTA, CDR2 FQGNSA. Via MiXCR, TCRdb re-called the PCR reads, giving one row per CDR3 protein. This sample has over 90,000 distinct CDR3 sequences; under 60% occur once, and the top ten carry around 11%. The sequenced sample was blood. The sequence was obtained from a male donor with acne. The V call is TRBV7-2, the J call TRBJ1-6, with a possible D match to TRBD1 (5 bases). The CDR3 region has the DNA TGTGCCAGCAGCTTTGTAGGGGAGGGATCACCCCTCCACTTT. The encoded protein is CASSFVGEGSPLHF. The entire variable domain, with the rest obtained from reference TRBV7-2 and TRBJ1-6, is as follows: GAGVSQSPSNKVTEKGKDVELRCDPISGHTALYWYRQSLGQGLEFLIYFQGNSAPDKSGLPSDRFSAERTGGSVSTLTIQRTQQEDSAVYLCASSFVGEGSPLHFGNGTRLTVT.